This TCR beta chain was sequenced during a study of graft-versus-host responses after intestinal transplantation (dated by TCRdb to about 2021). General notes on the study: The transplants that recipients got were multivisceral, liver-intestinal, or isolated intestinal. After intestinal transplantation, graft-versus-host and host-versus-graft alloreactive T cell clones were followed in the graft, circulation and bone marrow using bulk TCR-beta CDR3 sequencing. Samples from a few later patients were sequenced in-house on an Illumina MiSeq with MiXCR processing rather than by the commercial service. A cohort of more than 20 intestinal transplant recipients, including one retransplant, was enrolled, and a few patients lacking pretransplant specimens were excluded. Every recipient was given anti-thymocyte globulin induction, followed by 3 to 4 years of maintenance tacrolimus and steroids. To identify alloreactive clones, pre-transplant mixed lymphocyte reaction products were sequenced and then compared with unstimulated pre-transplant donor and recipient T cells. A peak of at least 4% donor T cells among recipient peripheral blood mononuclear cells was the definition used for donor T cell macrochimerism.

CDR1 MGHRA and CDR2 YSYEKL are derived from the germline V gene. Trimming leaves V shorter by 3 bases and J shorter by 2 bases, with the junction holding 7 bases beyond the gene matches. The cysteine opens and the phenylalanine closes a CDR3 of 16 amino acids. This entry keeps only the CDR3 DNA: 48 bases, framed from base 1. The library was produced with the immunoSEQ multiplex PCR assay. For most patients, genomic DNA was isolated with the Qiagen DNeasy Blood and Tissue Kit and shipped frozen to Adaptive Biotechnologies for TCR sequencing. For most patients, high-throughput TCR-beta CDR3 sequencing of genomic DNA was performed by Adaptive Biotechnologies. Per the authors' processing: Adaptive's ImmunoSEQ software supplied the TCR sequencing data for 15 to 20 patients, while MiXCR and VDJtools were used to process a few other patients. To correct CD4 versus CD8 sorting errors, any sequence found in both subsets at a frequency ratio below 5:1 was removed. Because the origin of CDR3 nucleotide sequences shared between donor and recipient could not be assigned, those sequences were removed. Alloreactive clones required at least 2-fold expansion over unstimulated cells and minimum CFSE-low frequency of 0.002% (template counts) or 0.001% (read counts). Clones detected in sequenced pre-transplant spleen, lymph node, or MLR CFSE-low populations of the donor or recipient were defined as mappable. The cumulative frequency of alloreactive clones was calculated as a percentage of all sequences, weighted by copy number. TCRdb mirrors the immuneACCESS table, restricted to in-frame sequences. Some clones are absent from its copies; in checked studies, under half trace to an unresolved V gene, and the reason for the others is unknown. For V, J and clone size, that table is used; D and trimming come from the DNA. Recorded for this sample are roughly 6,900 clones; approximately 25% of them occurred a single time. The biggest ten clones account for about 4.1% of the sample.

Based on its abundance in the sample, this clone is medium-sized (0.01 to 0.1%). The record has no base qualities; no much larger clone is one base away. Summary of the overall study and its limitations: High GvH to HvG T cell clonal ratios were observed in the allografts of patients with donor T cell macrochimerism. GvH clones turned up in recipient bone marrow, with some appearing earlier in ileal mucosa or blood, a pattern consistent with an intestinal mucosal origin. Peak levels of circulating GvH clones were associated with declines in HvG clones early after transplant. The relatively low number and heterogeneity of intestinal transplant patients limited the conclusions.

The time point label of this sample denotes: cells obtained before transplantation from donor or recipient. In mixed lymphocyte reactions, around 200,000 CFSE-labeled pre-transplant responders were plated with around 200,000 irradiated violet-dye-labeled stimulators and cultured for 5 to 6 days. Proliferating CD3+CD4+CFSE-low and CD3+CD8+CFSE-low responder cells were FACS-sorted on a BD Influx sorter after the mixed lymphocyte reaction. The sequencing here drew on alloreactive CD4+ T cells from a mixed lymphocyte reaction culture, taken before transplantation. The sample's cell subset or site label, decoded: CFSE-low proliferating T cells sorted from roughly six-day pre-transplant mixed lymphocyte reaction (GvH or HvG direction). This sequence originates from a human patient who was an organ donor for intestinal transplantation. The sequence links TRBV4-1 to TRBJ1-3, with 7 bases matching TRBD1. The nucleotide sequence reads TGCGCCAGCAGCCATAACAGGGGCTCAACTGGAAACACCATATATTTT. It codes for CASSHNRGSTGNTIYF.